The text below deals with one T cell receptor beta chain. Its antigen is unidentified. A multiplex PCR was run with 60 Vbeta primers and 13 Jbeta primers. Only in-frame clones appear in the TCRdb table, and some are missing; sequencing was by immunoSEQ multiplex PCR. The sample has some 190,000 clones; around 88% are singletons. The sample is drawn from a study of cytomegalovirus exposure and HLA in healthy donors. Per the germline V gene, CDR1 is MNHEY and CDR2 is SVGAGI. The J segment lost 10 bases and the V segment lost 7 bases, leaving 9 bases of the junction unmatched. This CDR3 is built from 13 residues. Findings and caveats of the study: The study carried out a later analysis of TCR beta sequences. It associated some 15,000 of them with specific HLA alleles at a false discovery rate of 0.05. It was reportedly the case that the classifier diagnosed cytomegalovirus status with high specificity and sensitivity. The study labeled 180 or so TCR beta chains cytomegalovirus-associated.

Donors were nominally healthy when sampled, though unrecorded immune exposures were likely. The genes are TRBV6-5 and TRBJ2-1, with 8 bases that match TRBD2. Sequenced: PBMCs. This receptor was identified in a middle-aged man in good health and CMV-seropositive. The CDR3 is CASTNPTSGEQFF. The CDR3 nucleotides are TGTGCCAGCACCAACCCTACTAGCGGCGAGCAGTTCTTC.